This TCR beta chain was sequenced for a study of T cells in Graves' hyperthyroidism and ophthalmopathy (dated by TCRdb to the late 2010s). Looking at the study overall: Peripheral blood was sampled at the time of initial diagnosis, prior to any treatment. TCR V-J signatures able to tell the groups apart were searched for in a discovery cohort of more than 90 patients, of whom more than 40 had Graves' ophthalmopathy and about 60 had stable Graves' hyperthyroidism. Whether ophthalmopathy could be predicted prospectively was tested in an independent validation cohort made up of under 20 hyperthyroidism patients plus 17 patients who later progressed to ophthalmopathy. For training and testing, the roughly 93 patients in the discovery cohort were randomly divided in a 7:3 ratio. In more than 5 Graves' hyperthyroidism patients, the study also compared T-cell repertoires from thyroid tissue with T-cell repertoires from blood. After blood sampling, hyperthyroidism patients were treated with methimazole at a starting dose of 30 mg daily, and ophthalmopathy patients were treated with high-dose intravenous methylprednisolone. The paper describes TCR Vbeta CDR3 sequencing of some 130 peripheral blood samples, made up of 43 ophthalmopathy patients, around 78 hyperthyroidism patients and 17 progressor patients. Points the paper makes about the study in general: No statistical method was used to fix the sample size in advance, and group allocation was not hidden from the investigators. A 13 V-J signature model separated ophthalmopathy from stable hyperthyroidism, with 87.88% sensitivity and 81% to 83% specificity in cross-validation and 80%/75% in testing. In validation, the model predicted progression to ophthalmopathy with 55% to 71% sensitivity and about 73% specificity, a median of approximately 6.5 months before onset. Most expanded thyroid clonotypes (frequency above 0.001) were also found in blood, which suggests that blood repertoires may mirror thyroid immune responses.

Ophthalmopathy patients had moderately to severely active disease, with a Clinical Activity Score of 3 or more, a NOSPECS grade of 4 or more, and a disease duration of less than 3 months. Any patient with an uncontrolled infection, another autoimmune disease, pregnancy or lactation was excluded. Diagnoses were established on the basis of clinical symptoms, serum thyroxine and TRAb, thyroid ultrasound, and orbital computed tomography. PBMCs were separated from roughly 9.6 ml of fresh peripheral blood using Ficoll-Paque density gradient centrifugation. Trizol reagent was used to extract total RNA, and RNA quality was then checked on an Agilent 2100 Bioanalyzer. TCR beta CDR3 regions were amplified from RNA transcripts. The TCR CDR3 was subjected to a first round of RT-PCR using the HTBI primer set and the Qiagen OneStep RT-PCR kit. The libraries were constructed in a second round of multiplex PCR and then size-selected and purified. The libraries were sequenced on an Illumina HiSeq2000 using paired-end 100 bp reads. Per the authors' processing: SOAPnuke was used to process the raw data, removing reads that contained adapters or uncalled bases, had a mean Phred below 15, or lacked an exact match to the constant primer or identifier. COPE v1.2.5 was used to merge the high-quality paired reads, and each unique nucleotide sequence was defined as a clonotype. MiTCR v1.1 was used to align clonotypes to the IMGT TRBV, TRBD and TRBJ reference segments. Only V-J combinations with frequency above 0.0001, covering about 99% of repertoires, were analysed. The TCS score was defined as F50 (clonal expansion) divided by E x V (chaos), with BLOSUM62-based TCRdist calculated between CDR3 peptides within each V-J. Welch's t-statistics and random forest reduced several hundred V-J features to fewer than 15, which were used in a naive Bayes classifier (R e1071). The public reads were run again by TCRdb, first through fastp at Q25 and then through MiXCR, and only productive beta chains were kept. Each record represents a unique CDR3 protein, reported with the most common genes and DNA among its rows. TCRdb assigned the V and J calls; the authors' analysis was not used. For this sample there are 410,000 or so distinct CDR3 sequences; roughly 14% appear just once. 13% of the sample is in the top ten clones.

V loses 4 bases of germline sequence and J loses 3 bases, and the interval between the two ends is 16 bases. From a lookup of the germline V gene (reference sequence), CDR1 and CDR2 are GTSNPN and SVGIG. Including the terminal cysteine and phenylalanine, the CDR3 comprises 15 residues. The read is trimmed to its CDR3 DNA, 45 bases read in frame from base 1. Concerning this clonotype itself: Its recognized antigen is unknown. No clone much larger than this one lies a single base away; base qualities are absent.

The source of this sequence is a man aged 18 to 29 with Graves' ophthalmopathy. The chain uses TRBV30 and TRBJ2-4, with a tentative D call of TRBD1 or TRBD2, each matching 5 bases. The sample was blood. The CDR3 region has the sequence CAWTGTGTDKNIQYF. The bases are TGTGCCTGGACGGGTACCGGGACGGACAAAAACATTCAGTACTTC.